This T cell receptor beta chain was identified during a study of regulatory T cells in long-lasting Graves disease. Stated time point: newly diagnosed GD, antithyroid drugs for less than 3 months. The TCR library was made from RNA that had been extracted from PBMCs in TRIzol. CDR3-region Arm-PCR and iRepertoire HTBI primers produced the TCR beta libraries. Each CDR3 protein gets one entry after TCRdb re-called the multiplex PCR reads with MiXCR. This table has about 400,000 distinct CDR3 sequences, approximately 16% appearing once. The germline CDR1 and CDR2 sequences are MNHEY and SVGAGI. This CDR3 has 14 amino acids. J was trimmed by 5 bases and V by 4 bases; bases with no gene match: 4. This clonotype was seen many times. These sequences were also reported in another study, on T cells in Graves' hyperthyroidism and ophthalmopathy.

This rearrangement joins TRBV6-5 to TRBJ2-5; TRBD1 aligns across 10 bases. This material consisted of peripheral blood mononuclear cells (PBMCs), taken at new diagnosis, from a patient treated with antithyroid drugs. The TCR was taken from a woman in her thirties or forties with Graves disease. CDR3 protein: CASSSRQGAETQYF. The CDR3 DNA reads as TGTGCCAGCAGTTCCAGACAGGGGGCGGAGACCCAGTACTTC.